Sequencing of this TCR beta chain was carried out in a study of shared T cell receptors in the human thymus (dated by TCRdb to the early 2020s). For context, the study as a whole: The study investigated the way shared, self-reactive T-cell receptor alpha chains are produced in the human thymus.

The library was generated by the immunoSEQ multiplex PCR assay. Imported from immuneACCESS, the table was reduced by TCRdb to in-frame sequences with V and J called. These copies leave out some clones; in studies compared against another copy, an unresolved V gene accounts for under half, and the cause of the remainder is not known. The sample table holds hundreds of thousands of clones, of which around 89% were seen once. 0.0095% to 0.012% of the sample goes to the ten largest clones. V has 1 base trimmed and J has 7 bases trimmed; junction bases matching no gene number 5. As encoded in the germline V gene, CDR1 is SGHNT while CDR2 is YENEEA. Counted from cysteine to phenylalanine, this CDR3 has 15 amino acids. Solely the CDR3 DNA is kept, with 45 bases framed from the first base. Points on this clone: Its target antigen remains unknown. No base-level quality is on record; no much larger clone is a single base apart.

The same data also went into a second study, on human thymus T cells. That second report states: Donors were immunologically healthy infants undergoing open corrective cardiac surgery for congenital heart defects in Finland. The thymus tissue came from surgical resects taken out during corrective cardiac surgery. V and J gene segment usage appeared biased in both thymic and peripheral blood repertoires. The related research found that thymic TCR repertoires overlapped highly between unrelated individuals. The study characterized TCR alpha and beta repertoires from fewer than 10 infant thymus samples and four related peripheral blood samples. The cohort included more than 5 male and two female infants, with donor ages spanning 7 to 244 days. After being mechanically released from the tissue, thymocytes were kept at -70 degrees C in pellets of about 8.5-32 million cells. Genomic DNA was extracted from frozen cell pellets with a QIAsymphony instrument. Using the immunoSEQ multiplex PCR assay, the TCRB and TCRAD loci were amplified from a standardized quantity of quality-controlled genomic DNA. The V(D)J region was spanned by amplicons of a length sufficient to cover the CDR3 and to identify V and J genes. The commercial immunoSEQ service was used to sequence amplicons on an Illumina platform. Primer bias and sequencing errors were corrected as previously described, and TCRAD and TCRB were defined on the basis of the IMGT database. Analysis of the repertoires was done with immunoSEQ Analyzer 3.0 and VDJTools and included basic statistics, V/J segment usage, diversity estimates, rarefaction and pairwise overlap. Chao1, ChaoE, Efron-Thisted, Shannon and inverse Simpson indices were used to estimate diversity, which was also estimated on datasets down-sampled to the smallest sample. For repertoire overlap, CDR3 nucleotide sequence, V gene and J gene had to match strictly, and clustering was done by Jaccard-based multidimensional scaling. Thymus samples yielded on average roughly 800,000 unique TCRB clonotypes, compared with around 79,000 from blood samples.

This receptor chain uses TRBV11-3 and TRBJ2-1; 9 junctional bases match TRBD2. Specimen: thymocytes. This clonotype was obtained from a boy under two years old with a congenital heart defect. Donor details come from another sample of the same person, matched by shared clones. The CDR3 here reads CASSLVASGINEQFF. The DNA sequence is TGTGCCAGCAGCTTAGTGGCTAGCGGGATTAATGAGCAGTTCTTC.